Here is one T cell receptor (beta chain) with its context. The antigen is not known. This may come from a read error, since a much larger clone is one base off. This entry comes from a study of regulatory T cells in long-lasting Graves disease. Across the whole study: Graves' patients, newly diagnosed, had taken antithyroid drugs under 3 months.

Both iRepertoire HTBI primers and Arm-PCR of CDR3 regions were used to build the TCR beta libraries. TCRdb independently ran MiXCR on the multiplex PCR reads; one entry per CDR3 protein. The sample carries 400,000 to 550,000 distinct CDR3 sequences, around 14% recorded once. Findings of the study overall: In persistent patients, shared public clonotypes (under 3,000) outnumbered those in new patients (966).

The time point is: newly diagnosed GD, antithyroid drugs for less than 3 months. PBMCs provided the RNA from which the TCR library was made. The CDR3 totals 12 residues. The germline CDR1 and CDR2 sequences are SGHTA and FQGTGA. V dropped 7 bases and J dropped 11 bases, with 17 bases sitting between them. The same data also contributed to another study, on T cells in Graves' hyperthyroidism and ophthalmopathy. According to that study: First-round RT-PCR targeting the TCR CDR3 was performed with the HTBI primer set.

This chain uses TRBV7-3 with TRBJ1-1; TRBD1 might be the D (5 bases). The receptor was derived from a woman in her twenties or thirties with Graves disease. Sequenced here: peripheral blood mononuclear cells (PBMCs), sampled at new diagnosis, from a patient treated with antithyroid drugs. CDR3 region: CASNNDAGRAFF. CDR3 bases: TGTGCCAGCAACAACGATGCAGGGAGGGCTTTCTTT.